This passage covers 11 T cell receptor beta chains from one sample sequenced in a study of cytomegalovirus exposure and HLA in healthy donors. PCR amplification relied on 60 Vbeta primers (plus 13 Jbeta primers). TCRdb's table, derived via immunoSEQ multiplex PCR, lists solely in-frame clones and lacks some. The profile shows 130,000 to 150,000 clones, over 65% of them singletons. Specimen: PBMCs. These receptors were taken from a man aged 18 to 30 in good health and CMV-seropositive.

The chain carries TRBV25-1 and TRBJ2-7; D possibly corresponds to TRBD2 (6 bases). CDR3 size: 14 residues. From germline, CDR1 is MGHDK and CDR2 SYGVNS. V was clipped by 2 bases and J by 4 bases, with 12 bases between them. The CDR3 sequence: CASSENGRRYEQYF. In nucleotides, the CDR3 is TGTGCCAGCAGTGAAAACGGGAGACGGTACGAGCAGTACTTC.

The V and J genes are TRBV27 and TRBJ2-7; D is possibly TRBD2 (5 bases). Germline CDR1 MNHEY, CDR2 SMNVEV (reference sequence). This CDR3 has 15 amino acids. The V end was cut by 5 bases, the J end by 3 bases, with 17 bases between. The CDR3 loop reads CASSEAALPIYEQYF. For the CDR3, the DNA is TGTGCCAGCAGTGAAGCGGCGCTACCTATCTACGAGCAGTACTTC.

The chain is built from TRBV6-5 and TRBJ2-5, with D unresolved. Germline V gives CDR1 MNHEY, CDR2 SVGAGI. Trimming removed 4 bases from V and 4 bases from J, with 19 bases in between. The length of the CDR3 is 16 residues. CDR3 residues: CASSSLRLGGTETQYF. DNA for the CDR3: TGTGCCAGCAGTTCCCTTCGCCTAGGCGGCACAGAGACCCAGTACTTC.

To note about this clone: The junction and the germline gene differ at one end; a read error may be behind it. The chain recombines TRBV7-7 with TRBJ2-3; 9 nucleotides agree with TRBD1. Germline-derived CDR1 and CDR2 are SSHAT and FNYEAQ (reference sequence). The CDR3 sequence is 15 residues long. CDR3 loop: CASSLRTGVGDTQYF. CDR3 sequence (DNA): TGTGCTAGCAGCTTAAGGACAGGGGTTGGAGATACGCAGTATTTT.

This sequence joins TRBV19 and TRBJ2-7, with TRBD2 matching over 15 bases. Looked up from germline, CDR1 is LNHDA and CDR2 is SQIVND (reference sequence). V shed 5 bases, J shed 0 bases, and the junction held 5 bases outside the gene matches. This CDR3 has 17 residues. The CDR3 reads CASSLSGLAGGSYEQYF. The CDR3 coding sequence is TGTGCCAGTAGTTTATCGGGACTAGCGGGGGGCTCCTACGAGCAGTACTTC. Full variable domain (missing parts from reference TRBV19 and TRBJ2-7): DGGITQSPKYLFRKEGQNVTLSCEQNLNHDAMYWYRQDPGQGLRLIYYSQIVNDFQKGDIAEGYSVSREKKESFPLTVTSAQKNPTAFYLCASSLSGLAGGSYEQYFGPGTRLTVT.

The chain combines TRBV6-1 with TRBJ1-2, with 10 bases lining up with TRBD1. The CDR3 runs 16 residues. CDR1 and CDR2 from the germline V gene are MNHNS and SASEGT. With V trimmed by 2 bases and J by 7 bases, 10 bases remained unmatched. The CDR3 DNA is TGTGCCAGCAGTGAACTTGCGGACAGGGGGTGGCGTGGCTACACCTTC. Translation gives CASSELADRGWRGYTF.

The rearrangement uses TRBV9 and TRBJ1-2; no definite D call. V was pared by 0 bases and J by 8 bases, with 11 bases between. The germline V gene has CDR1 SGDLS and CDR2 YYNGEE. CDR3 length equals 13 residues. The CDR3 DNA is TGTGCCAGCAGCGTAGATCCTACCTACGGCTACACCTTC. Translated: CASSVDPTYGYTF.

The V gene is TRBV15, the J gene TRBJ2-5; D remains unclear. Per the germline V gene, CDR1 is LNHNV and CDR2 is YYDKDF (reference sequence). This CDR3 is 17 amino acids long. Trimming pared 1 base from V and 2 bases from J, leaving 17 bases between. The CDR3 here is CATSRAEIYTRQETQYF. The CDR3 DNA reads as TGTGCCACCAGCAGAGCCGAAATTTATACCCGGCAAGAGACCCAGTACTTC.

The chain uses TRBV7-9 and TRBJ1-1, with unresolved D. V lost 6 bases and J 8 bases, leaving 7 bases between the germline ends. CDR1 is SEHNR and CDR2 is FQNEAQ in the germline V gene (reference sequence). CDR3 length: 10 amino acids. In nucleotides, the CDR3 is TGTGCCAGCAGTGGGAGAGAAGCTTTCTTT. Protein: CASSGREAFF.

Notes on this clone: One end of the junction varies from germline; a read error may be responsible. The J gene is TRBJ2-7, the V gene TRBV7-9, with D unresolved. CDR1 and CDR2 (germline): SEHNR, FQNEAQ (reference sequence). The CDR3 consists of 12 residues. CDR3 sequence reads: CSSIEPSFEQYF. For the CDR3, the DNA is TGTTCCAGCATTGAGCCGTCCTTTGAGCAGTACTTC.

This chain connects TRBV28 to TRBJ2-1; D uncertain. Germline values: CDR1 MDHEN, CDR2 SYDVKM. The V end lost 5 bases, the J end lost 4 bases, and 6 bases lay between the germline ends. This CDR3 comprises 12 residues. The CDR3 protein is CASSQLYNEQFF. CDR3 DNA sequence: TGTGCCAGCAGTCAGTTATACAATGAGCAGTTCTTC.